Here is one T cell receptor (beta chain) with its context. The protocol was immunoSEQ multiplex PCR, while the TCRdb copy is restricted to in-frame clones and leaves out a portion. The sample lists hundreds of thousands of clones, 95% to 98% occurring once. Into CD45RA+ naive and CD45RA-negative memory subsets, the CD4+ cells were split. These data are taken from a study of shared clonotypes between healthy human individuals. Study as a whole: Donors were two women and three men aged 18 to 49. Per-donor plates numbered three CD4 naive, three CD4 memory, two CD8 naive and one CD8 memory.

The germline V and J ends were trimmed by 2 bases and 0 bases, with 9 bases remaining between them. Germline CDR1 SGHRS, CDR2 YFSETQ. The CDR3 is made up of 15 amino acids. The sequence was collected from a woman in her thirties in good health. The rearrangement uses TRBV5-1 and TRBJ1-3, with a tentative D call TRBD1 (5 bases). Sequenced: naive CD4+ T cells sorted from blood. Subset denoted: CD45RA+ positively selected. DNA of the CDR3: TGCGCCAGCAGCTTACAGGAGGGCTCTGGAAACACCATATATTTT. This translates into CASSLQEGSGNTIYF.